Below, one T cell receptor (beta chain) is given with its context. What it binds is unknown. These data are taken from a study of cytomegalovirus exposure and HLA in healthy donors. Study-level results: As was reported, the classifier diagnosed cytomegalovirus status with high specificity and sensitivity. In a later analysis, about 17,000 TCR beta sequences were associated with HLA alleles at 0.05 false discovery rate. Presence/absence analyses assumed roughly uniform sequencing depth across donors, which may not hold.

13 Jbeta primers and 60 Vbeta primers were used for the PCR. Clones were sequenced by immunoSEQ multiplex PCR, and TCRdb holds only the in-frame ones, with some missing. This sample has about 120,000 clones; roughly 82% occur once, and the top ten carry roughly 1.5%. V lost 0 bases and J 5 bases, leaving 14 bases between the germline ends. CDR1 is SGHAT and CDR2 is FQNNGV in the germline V gene. This CDR3 is 15 amino acids long. The TCR was taken from a young woman in good health and CMV-seronegative. Sequenced input: PBMCs. The chain links TRBV11-2 to TRBJ2-7, with D tentatively TRBD2 (5 bases). The CDR3 region is CASSLDAARVDEQYF. CDR3 DNA sequence: TGTGCCAGCAGCTTAGATGCAGCGAGGGTCGACGAGCAGTACTTC.